The next 21 T cell receptor beta chains were all read from a single sample in a study of metastatic and nonmetastatic thyroid tumors. MiXCR re-clonotyped the PCR reads for TCRdb. Of some 46,000 clones in the sample, more than 20% were seen once. Not a single patient had been given any form of treatment at any point before undergoing thyroid surgery. The sample was blood. The receptors shown here come from a male donor with papillary thyroid cancer or a benign thyroid nodule (not recorded which). Some clones in this sample may be carry-over from other donors' samples.

The chain combines TRBV30 with TRBJ2-7; 8 nucleotides agree with TRBD2. The germline V gene encodes CDR1 GTSNPN and CDR2 SVGIG (reference sequence). The CDR3 is 13 amino acids. Germline trimming cut 3 bases from V and 1 base from J; bases unmatched to any gene: 2. In DNA form, the CDR3 reads TGTGCCTGGAGCGGGAGGGAATCCTACGAGCAGTACGTC. Translated, it gives CAWSGRESYEQYV.

This clone was seen a few times. The CDR3 here is CASSIAQPGELFF. The CDR3 coding sequence is TGTGCCAGTAGTATCGCACAGCCCGGGGAGCTGTTTTTT. The chain joins TRBV19 to TRBJ2-2; D not resolved. CDR1 is LNHDA and CDR2 is SQIVND in the germline V gene (reference sequence). Trimming pared 3 bases from V and 6 bases from J, leaving 8 bases between. The CDR3 runs 13 residues. The entire variable domain, with the rest obtained from reference TRBV19 and TRBJ2-2, is as follows: DGGITQSPKYLFRKEGQNVTLSCEQNLNHDAMYWYRQDPGQGLRLIYYSQIVNDFQKGDIAEGYSVSREKKESFPLTVTSAQKNPTAFYLCASSIAQPGELFFGEGSRLTVL.

There are many counts of this clone. The rearrangement links TRBV25-1 to TRBJ2-5; possibly TRBD1 for D (6 bases). The CDR3 length is 15 residues. Trimming removed 4 bases from V and 2 bases from J, with 14 bases in between. CDR1 is MGHDK and CDR2 is SYGVNS in the germline V gene. The CDR3 coding sequence is TGTGCCAGCAGTGCCAGGGGACCTCTTCAAGAGACCCAGTACTTC. Translation: CASSARGPLQETQYF.

This clone was counted between two and nine times. J is TRBJ1-2 and V is TRBV6-1; TRBD1 matches 8 bases. CDR1 and CDR2 from the germline V gene are MNHNS and SASEGT. The CDR3 length is 13 residues. The V gene end was trimmed by 10 bases and the J gene end by 2 bases; junction bases not matched to a gene: 6. The CDR3 region is CAILDRGNYGYTF. DNA for the CDR3: TGTGCCATTCTCGACAGGGGAAACTATGGCTACACCTTC.

This clone was recorded at least ten times. The chain carries TRBV5-1 and TRBJ2-1, with 12 bases lining up with TRBD2. This CDR3 has 16 residues. The junction had 9 bases not matched to a gene; V was cut back by 4 bases and J by 7 bases. Germline V gene sequence: CDR1 SGHRS, CDR2 YFSETQ. The CDR3 region has the DNA TGCGCCAGCAGCACAGTACCTGGACTAGCGGGGAATGAGCAGTTCTTC. It encodes CASSTVPGLAGNEQFF. Looking up the rest from reference TRBV5-1 and TRBJ2-1 gives the full variable domain: KAGVTQTPRYLIKTRGQQVTLSCSPISGHRSVSWYQQTPGQGLQFLFEYFSETQRNKGNFPGRFSGRQFSNSRSEMNVSTLELGDSALYLCASSTVPGLAGNEQFFGPGTRLTVL.

This clone was seen a few times. The chain has TRBV27 and TRBJ2-1; 8 nucleotides match TRBD2. Germline V gives CDR1 MNHEY, CDR2 SMNVEV (reference sequence). Unmatched junction bases numbered 7, after V lost 5 bases and J lost 4 bases. The length of the CDR3 is 15 residues. The CDR3 region has the DNA TGTGCCAGCAGTCCCCGTAGCGGGGCATACAATGAGCAGTTCTTC. Its translation: CASSPRSGAYNEQFF.

This chain connects TRBV6-2 or TRBV6-3 to TRBJ2-2; D gene unclear. Germline CDR1 and CDR2: MNHEY and SVGEGT. The CDR3 is 16 residues long. V was pared by 0 bases and J by 1 base, with 9 bases between. The CDR3 sequence: CASSYSRRLNTGELFF. The CDR3 nucleotides are TGTGCCAGCAGTTACTCGAGAAGGCTGAACACCGGGGAGCTGTTTTTT.

This clone was counted ten times or more. V usage is TRBV30 and J usage is TRBJ1-4; D call uncertain. V lost 2 bases to trimming and J lost 4 bases, with 11 bases between them. Germline V gene sequence: CDR1 GTSNPN, CDR2 SVGIG (reference sequence). The CDR3 is made up of 14 amino acids. This CDR3 is CAWSNGVNNEKLFF. The CDR3 nucleotides read TGTGCCTGGAGTAACGGGGTGAATAATGAAAAACTGTTTTTT.

On this clone itself: Relative to the germline gene, one junction end is altered; a read error may explain this. V is TRBV6-5 and J is TRBJ1-4; D is unresolved. CDR1 is MNHEY and CDR2 is SVGAGI in the germline V gene. The CDR3 has 15 amino acids. Here the CDR3 reads CASGYSGSPNEKPFF. The CDR3 DNA reads as TGTGCCAGCGGTTACTCGGGGTCACCTAATGAAAAACCGTTTTTT.

This clone was seen repeatedly, ten times or more. For the CDR3, the DNA is TGTGCTAGTGGGATCAACTCCTACAATGAGCAGTTCTTC. Encoded protein: CASGINSYNEQFF. The rearrangement uses TRBV12-5 and TRBJ2-1; D gene uncertain. The V end lost 6 bases, the J end lost 0 bases, and 6 bases lay between the germline ends. The CDR3 has 13 residues. Germline-derived CDR1 and CDR2 are LGHNT and FRNRAP.

The sample holds many counts of this clone. This chain uses TRBV6-1 with TRBJ1-2; D gene uncertain. This CDR3 spans 12 amino acids. The V end was cut by 2 bases, the J end by 4 bases, with 5 bases between. Germline V CDR1 and CDR2: MNHNS, SASEGT. CDR3 loop: CASSEFGYGYTF. CDR3 sequence (DNA): TGTGCCAGCAGTGAATTCGGCTATGGCTACACCTTC.

This clone appeared many times. The V call is TRBV29-1, the J call TRBJ1-3; D not resolved. This CDR3 spans 12 amino acids. Looked up from germline, CDR1 is SQVTM and CDR2 is ANQGSEA. V was pared by 4 bases and J by 4 bases, with 8 bases between. The CDR3 DNA reads TGCAGCGTTGCGCACGGCGGAAACACCATATATTTT. This codes for CSVAHGGNTIYF.

This clone has a count of ten or more. The genes are TRBV5-7 and TRBJ2-5, with 8 bases that match TRBD2. TRBV5-7 is an ORF, with its function uncertain. The V and J ends lost 7 bases and 1 base, in that order; junction bases with no gene match: 21. CDR3 length: 19 residues. The CDR3 region has the DNA TGTGCCAGCTTTCGAATCGACGGGGGGGGCGGACTGCCCCAAGAGACCCAGTACTTC. Translating it yields CASFRIDGGGGLPQETQYF.

Worth noting for this clone: Since no conserved phenylalanine or tryptophan closes the CDR3, a read error is the likely cause. The rearrangement joins TRBV24-1 to TRBJ2-7, with 10 bases that match TRBD1. CDR1 is KGHDR, CDR2 SFDVKD, per germline. Losses at the gene ends were 1 base for V and 1 base for J; bases not matched to a gene: 6. This CDR3 has 17 residues. CDR3 protein: CATSDFKGTGDSYEQYL. CDR3 in DNA: TGTGCCACCAGTGATTTTAAAGGGACAGGGGATTCCTACGAGCAGTACCTC.

The table lists this clone with many counts. V usage is TRBV2 and J usage is TRBJ2-2; unclear D gene. Germline lookup yields CDR1 SNHLY and CDR2 FYNNEI. This CDR3 comprises 14 residues. The V end lost 7 bases, the J end lost 3 bases, and 12 bases lay between the germline ends. The DNA for the CDR3 is TGTGCCAGCATGGGTCTAGGCTACACCGGGGAGCTGTTTTTT. It yields the protein CASMGLGYTGELFF.

This clone was picked up many times. This rearrangement joins TRBV2 to TRBJ2-7; the match to TRBD1 covers 9 bases. The length of the CDR3 is 12 residues. CDR1 is SNHLY and CDR2 is FYNNEI in the germline V gene. The V and J ends lost 6 bases and 6 bases, in that order; junction bases with no gene match: 3. CDR3 sequence (DNA): TGTGCCAGCAGGCAGACAGGGGGCGAGCAGTACTTC. Protein: CASRQTGGEQYF.

The rearrangement joins TRBV6-4 to TRBJ2-7; D perhaps matches TRBD1 (5 bases). The CDR3 length is 14 residues. Trimming pared 3 bases from V and 4 bases from J, leaving 13 bases between. Germline-derived CDR1 and CDR2 are MRHNA and SNTAGT. The chain's CDR3 is CASSEVAAGYEQYF. The CDR3 DNA is TGTGCCAGCAGTGAAGTTGCGGCAGGGTACGAGCAGTACTTC.

In this sample, this clone turned up many times. The CDR3 sequence is CASSPTTGVGHTEAFF. CDR3 sequence (DNA): TGTGCCAGCAGCCCCACTACAGGGGTCGGTCACACTGAAGCTTTCTTT. This chain uses TRBV9 with TRBJ1-1, with 7 bases identical to TRBD1. Germline lookup yields CDR1 SGDLS and CDR2 YYNGEE. This CDR3 region has 16 residues. Losses at the gene ends were 4 bases for V and 3 bases for J; bases not matched to a gene: 12.

On this clone itself: As the CDR3 is not closed by the conserved phenylalanine or tryptophan, this likely results from a read error. The limits of the CDR3 on the DNA are not certain, so only TCRdb's listed CDR3 is given. The chain couples TRBV10-1 to TRBJ2-7; no DNA check was done on the table's D call, TRBD1. The CDR3 totals 15 residues, both ends included. Germline CDR1 is WNHNN and CDR2 is SYGVQD (reference sequence). The CDR3 sequence: CASTQGQGASYEQCS.

In this sample, this clone turned up many times. The gene calls are TRBV9 and TRBJ2-3; tentative D call: TRBD2 (5 bases). Trimming stripped 2 bases from V and 5 bases from J, with 9 bases between. The CDR3 contains 13 residues. Germline V gene lookup returns CDR1 SGDLS and CDR2 YYNGEE. This CDR3 is CASSVGVGDTQYF. Here the CDR3 DNA reads TGTGCCAGCAGCGTCGGGGTGGGAGATACGCAGTATTTT. Drawing the rest from reference TRBV9 and TRBJ2-3, the complete variable domain is DSGVTQTPKHLITATGQRVTLRCSPRSGDLSVYWYQQSLDQGLQFLIQYYNGEERAKGNILERFSAQQFPDLHSELNLSSLELGDSALYFCASSVGVGDTQYFGPGTRLTVL.

The chain carries TRBV30 and TRBJ1-3; D unclear. This CDR3 spans 14 amino acids. Germline CDR1 is GTSNPN and CDR2 is SVGIG (reference sequence). Trimming removed 2 bases from V and 2 bases from J, with 10 bases in between. CDR3 sequence (DNA): TGTGCCTGGAGTCTGGATTACACTGGAAACACCATATATTTT. It translates to CAWSLDYTGNTIYF.